Listed here is a single T cell receptor beta chain. Antigen unknown. This specimen comes from a study of cytomegalovirus exposure and HLA in healthy donors. Background on the study: An early data release held 80 million or so unique TCRs from HLA-typed donors. Broader study findings: Later analysis indicated greater clonal expansion among HLA-associated TCR beta chains than among equally common other chains.

Between the trimmed V and J ends, which lost 1 base and 4 bases, there was a span of 12 bases. CDR3 length: 15 amino acids. The germline CDR1 and CDR2 sequences are KGHSH and LQKENI. The PCR made use of 60 Vbeta and 13 Jbeta primers. The table came from immunoSEQ multiplex PCR; TCRdb's copy has only in-frame clones and leaves some out. In the table there are around 140,000 clones, more than 70% of which are singletons. V is TRBV18 and J is TRBJ2-3; perhaps TRBD1 as D (5 bases). Sequenced sample: PBMCs. The sequence was obtained from an older woman in good health and CMV-seronegative. For the CDR3, the DNA is TGTGCCAGCTCACCACTTGGAAGGGGCGCAGATACGCAGTATTTT. Its translation is CASSPLGRGADTQYF.